This entry is about one T cell receptor (beta chain). Antigen unknown. The data belong to a study of OX40 agonist ivuxolimab in advanced cancers. Study overall: Each patient was given ivuxolimab into a vein every 2 weeks, at 0.01 to 10 mg/kg.

Clones were sequenced by immunoSEQ multiplex PCR, and TCRdb holds only the in-frame ones, with some missing. Counted here are tens of thousands of clones, 80% to 85% occurring once; the ten biggest clones make up around 30%. General study results and limits: Certain nonresponding patients likewise had low normalized T-cell clonal expansion. On average, CD8+ T cells showed a greater number of expanded clones than CD4+.

With 2 bases clipped from V and 6 bases from J, the junction kept 6 bases outside the gene matches. The CDR3 totals 16 residues. CDR1 MNHNY and CDR2 SVGAGI come from the germline V gene (reference sequence). V usage is TRBV6-6 and J usage is TRBJ2-1; 11 bases are a match to TRBD2. Specimen: CD4+ or CD8+ T cells sorted from blood, collected in a trial of the OX40 agonist ivuxolimab. This TCR was recovered from an adult with an advanced solid tumor such as melanoma, head and neck, liver or kidney cancer. The DNA for the CDR3 is TGTGCCAGCAGTTACGCGGGGACTAGCGGCGTCAATGAGCAGTTCTTC. Amino acids: CASSYAGTSGVNEQFF.